The 18 T cell receptor beta chains reported below all come from one sample, sequenced in a study of blood T cell repertoires in COVID-19. This table comes from immunoSEQ multiplex PCR, and its TCRdb copy is limited to in-frame clones, with some not included. Counted here are tens of thousands of clones, approximately 73% occurring once; the ten biggest clones make up under 15%. The sequencing input was peripheral blood. All receptors derive from a man in his sixties with COVID-19, enrolled during active disease.

The rearrangement joins TRBV11-3 to TRBJ2-6; the D gene is possibly TRBD1 (5 bases). The CDR3 is 16 residues long. Germline V gene lookup returns CDR1 SGHNT and CDR2 YENEEA. V was trimmed by 4 bases and J by 4 bases, leaving 14 bases between them. This chain's CDR3 is CASSSPQGTGANVLTF. CDR3 DNA: TGTGCCAGCAGCTCCCCCCAGGGCACCGGGGCCAACGTCCTGACTTTC.

The V and J genes are TRBV5-6 and TRBJ1-5; possibly TRBD1 for D (5 bases). The CDR3 is 14 residues long. Trimming took off 4 bases at V and 6 bases at J, with 14 bases between the two ends. Germline V CDR1 and CDR2: SGHDT, YYEEEE. The CDR3 DNA sequence: TGTGCCAGCAGCCAGATGGGGGGGGTTCAGCCCCAGCATTTT. Amino acids: CASSQMGGVQPQHF.

Remarks on this clone: Other DNA sequences within the sample encode an identical CDR3. This chain links TRBV6-1 with TRBJ1-1, with 7 bases fitting TRBD1. Germline-derived CDR1 and CDR2 are MNHNS and SASEGT. V lost 2 bases to trimming and J lost 3 bases; unmatched junction nucleotides: 0. CDR3 length: 13 residues. CDR3 sequence reads: CASSETGDTEAFF. The CDR3, as DNA: TGTGCCAGCAGTGAAACAGGGGACACTGAAGCTTTCTTT.

The gene calls are TRBV27 and TRBJ2-1, with 11 bases identical to TRBD2. The V gene's germline CDR1 is MNHEY and CDR2 SMNVEV (reference sequence). This CDR3 region has 15 residues. Trimming removed 6 bases from V and 5 bases from J; junction bases left unmatched: 6. As DNA, the CDR3 is TGTGCCAGCAGCTTGACTAGCGGGGCCCACAATGAGCAGTTCTTC. Protein product: CASSLTSGAHNEQFF.

V gene TRBV7-9 combines with J gene TRBJ1-2; 8 nucleotides match TRBD1. The CDR3 loop spans 16 amino acids. CDR1 and CDR2 (germline): SEHNR, FQNEAQ (reference sequence). V dropped 2 bases and J dropped 8; count of bases not matched to a gene: 13. CDR3 sequence reads: CASSLSGGQGRTGYTF. DNA for the CDR3: TGTGCCAGCAGCTTATCGGGAGGACAGGGAAGGACGGGCTACACCTTC.

The chain is built from TRBV19 and TRBJ2-1, with D possibly TRBD1 on 5 matching bases. V lost 6 bases to trimming and J lost 4 bases, with 13 bases between them. The CDR3 is 14 residues long. Germline lookup yields CDR1 LNHDA and CDR2 SQIVND (reference sequence). CDR3 region: CASRKKGSYNEQFF. As DNA, the CDR3 is TGTGCCAGTAGGAAGAAGGGGTCGTACAATGAGCAGTTCTTC.

The chain links TRBV6-1 to TRBJ2-3; 7 nucleotides line up with TRBD1. With 3 bases clipped from V and 1 base from J, the junction kept 4 bases outside the gene matches. Germline V CDR1 and CDR2: MNHNS, SASEGT. The CDR3 covers 15 residues. CDR3 in DNA: TGTGCCAGCAGTGAGGGGACAGAACGCACAGATACGCAGTATTTT. Amino acids: CASSEGTERTDTQYF.

The chain uses TRBV5-4 and TRBJ2-7; no reliable D call. Germline CDR1 SGHNT, CDR2 YYREEE (reference sequence). Trimming stripped 5 bases from V and 0 bases from J, with 9 bases between. This CDR3 is 13 amino acids long. The CDR3 sequence: CASSFHTSYEQYF. In DNA, the CDR3 is TGTGCCAGCAGTTTCCACACCTCCTACGAGCAGTACTTC.

The chain's CDR3 is CASGLGWDREGNQPQHF. The CDR3 bases are TGTGCTAGTGGTTTGGGATGGGACAGGGAGGGCAATCAGCCCCAGCATTTT. The chain carries TRBV12-5 and TRBJ1-5; 9 nucleotides agree with TRBD1. Germline V gives CDR1 LGHNT, CDR2 FRNRAP. The CDR3 loop spans 17 amino acids. The ends lost 1 base at V and 2 bases at J; junction bases unmatched: 6.

The chain employs TRBV20-1 and TRBJ2-1; a possible D gene is TRBD2 (5 bases). The germline V and J ends were trimmed by 6 bases and 12 bases, with 12 bases remaining between them. The germline V gene encodes CDR1 DFQATT and CDR2 SNEGSKA (reference sequence). CDR3 length: 10 amino acids. CDR3 residues: CSAADLGQFF. In DNA form, the CDR3 reads TGCAGTGCAGCGGATCTAGGGCAGTTCTTC.

This clone has more than one count but fewer than ten. The rearrangement uses TRBV3-1 (or the pseudogene TRBV3-2) and TRBJ1-4; D unclear. This CDR3 is 15 amino acids long. Germline values: CDR1 LGHDT, CDR2 YNNKEL (reference sequence). V was pared by 4 bases and J by 8 bases, with 17 bases between. CDR3 amino acids: CASSPRGLLEEKLFF. The CDR3 DNA reads TGTGCCAGCAGCCCCCGTGGACTATTGGAAGAAAAACTGTTTTTT.

This clone was counted between two and nine times. This chain joins TRBV5-1 and TRBJ2-2; 7 bases agree with TRBD1. V shed 5 bases, J shed 4 bases, and the junction held 11 bases outside the gene matches. The CDR3 extends over 16 amino acids. CDR1 is SGHRS, CDR2 YFSETQ, per germline. CDR3 loop: CASRPPGGMGTGELFF. CDR3 nucleotide sequence: TGCGCCAGCAGGCCCCCAGGGGGAATGGGCACCGGGGAGCTGTTTTTT.

The chain employs TRBV6-4 and TRBJ2-2; 10 bases are shared with TRBD2. After removal of 6 bases from V and 6 bases from J, the junction contained 7 bases not matched to a gene. This CDR3 is built from 15 residues. From germline, CDR1 is MRHNA and CDR2 SNTAGT. CDR3 sequence (DNA): TGTGCCAGCAGACAGCGGGAGGGCCATTCCGGGGAGCTGTTTTTT. This translates into CASRQREGHSGELFF.

The chain employs TRBV5-1 and TRBJ2-5, with 13 bases fitting TRBD2. The CDR3 sequence is 16 residues long. Looked up from germline, CDR1 is SGHRS and CDR2 is YFSETQ. Trimming took 4 bases from V and 1 from J; bases not matched to a gene: 4. The CDR3 loop is CASSPGLAGAQETQYF. CDR3 nucleotides: TGCGCCAGCAGCCCCGGACTAGCGGGGGCCCAAGAGACCCAGTACTTC. The full variable domain, with the rest looked up from reference TRBV5-1 and TRBJ2-5, is KAGVTQTPRYLIKTRGQQVTLSCSPISGHRSVSWYQQTPGQGLQFLFEYFSETQRNKGNFPGRFSGRQFSNSRSEMNVSTLELGDSALYLCASSPGLAGAQETQYFGPGTRLLVL.

This clone was seen a few times. The V gene is TRBV5-4, the J gene TRBJ2-7; tentative D call: TRBD1 (6 bases). The CDR3 runs to 15 residues. Per the germline V gene, CDR1 is SGHNT and CDR2 is YYREEE (reference sequence). Trimming took 4 bases from V and 2 from J, leaving 16 bases between them. The CDR3, as DNA: TGTGCCAGCAGCGACCCCTTGGGGGCGACCTACGAGCAGTACTTC. This encodes CASSDPLGATYEQYF. The full variable domain, its missing parts supplied by reference TRBV5-4 and TRBJ2-7, is ETGVTQSPTHLIKTRGQQVTLRCSSQSGHNTVSWYQQALGQGPQFIFQYYREEENGRGNFPPRFSGLQFPNYSSELNVNALELDDSALYLCASSDPLGATYEQYFGPGTRLTVT.

This clone was counted once. The J gene is TRBJ2-3, the V gene TRBV24-1; D is perhaps TRBD2 (5 bases). The V gene's germline CDR1 is KGHDR and CDR2 SFDVKD. The CDR3 spans 16 residues. Trimming pared 4 bases from V and 1 base from J, leaving 14 bases between. The chain's CDR3 is CATSDKKGAGTDTQYF. The CDR3 coding sequence is TGTGCCACCAGTGACAAAAAGGGAGCGGGCACAGATACGCAGTATTTT.

The rearrangement links TRBV20-1 to TRBJ1-1; a possible D gene is TRBD1 (5 bases). The CDR3 runs 11 residues. The germline V gene has CDR1 DFQATT and CDR2 SNEGSKA (reference sequence). The germline V and J ends were trimmed by 0 bases and 6 bases, with 5 bases remaining between them. In DNA form, the CDR3 reads TGCAGTGCTAGAGACAGGGCTGAAGCTTTCTTT. This encodes CSARDRAEAFF.

V gene TRBV7-2 combines with J gene TRBJ2-5; 9 bases are a match to TRBD1. Trimming removed 4 bases from V and 5 bases from J; junction bases left unmatched: 5. Germline V lookup: CDR1 SGHTA, CDR2 FQGNSA. This CDR3 is 14 amino acids long. As DNA, the CDR3 is TGTGCCAGCAGCTCCGGGACAGGGTGGGAGACCCAGTACTTC. Translating gives CASSSGTGWETQYF.